Detailed here is one T cell receptor (beta chain). The antigen remains undetermined. The data belong to a study of T cells after yellow fever vaccination. Study observations and caveats: Clones from primary vaccination mostly reappeared after the booster (less than 98% CD4, over 85% CD8).

In TCRdb, the 5' RACE reads were re-called with MiXCR into one record per CDR3 protein. The sample holds more than 250,000 distinct CDR3 sequences; about 6.9% are singletons and the top ten take 15% to 20%. V shed 2 bases and J 8 bases; nucleotides not matched to a gene: 13. From germline, CDR1 is LGHNA and CDR2 YSLEER. This CDR3 contains 18 residues. Sample: PBMCs, taken about 41 days after the first yellow fever vaccination. The sequence was collected from a man aged 18 to 30 who received the YFV17D yellow fever vaccine. This chain uses TRBV4-3 with TRBJ1-6; 9 nucleotides align to TRBD1. CDR3 bases: TGCGCCAGCAGCCAAATGGTCCTTACAGGGGGCGCAGATTCACCCCTCCACTTT. Protein sequence: CASSQMVLTGGADSPLHF.